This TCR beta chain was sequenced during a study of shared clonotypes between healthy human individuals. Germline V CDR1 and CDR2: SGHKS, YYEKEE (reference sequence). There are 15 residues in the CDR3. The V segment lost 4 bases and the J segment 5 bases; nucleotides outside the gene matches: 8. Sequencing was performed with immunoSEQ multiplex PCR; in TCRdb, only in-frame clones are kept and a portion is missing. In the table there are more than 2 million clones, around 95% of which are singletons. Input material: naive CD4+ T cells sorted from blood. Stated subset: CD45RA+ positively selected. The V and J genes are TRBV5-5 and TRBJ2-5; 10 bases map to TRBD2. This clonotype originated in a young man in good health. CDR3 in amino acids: CASSRTSGDAETQYF. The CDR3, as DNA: TGTGCCAGCAGCCGCACTAGCGGGGACGCCGAGACCCAGTACTTC.